This entry lists 28 T cell receptor beta chains sequenced from one sample in a study of T cells in Graves' hyperthyroidism and ophthalmopathy. There were TCR beta CDR3 regions amplified from RNA transcripts. With the HTBI primer set, the TCR CDR3 went through a first round of RT-PCR. Via MiXCR, TCRdb re-called the multiplex PCR reads, giving one row per CDR3 protein. The sample lists fewer than 600,000 distinct CDR3 sequences, around 15% occurring once. The sequenced material came from blood. Receptors were obtained from a woman aged 40 to 55 with Graves' hyperthyroidism.

This clonotype was seen repeatedly, ten times or more. The V and J genes are TRBV28 and TRBJ2-1, with D hard to call. The CDR3 sequence is 15 residues long. Trimming took 7 bases from V and 6 from J, leaving 19 bases between them. CDR1 MDHEN and CDR2 SYDVKM come from the germline V gene. DNA for the CDR3: TGTGCCAGCACGCCGTTGCCTGGAGTGACCAATGAGCAGTTCTTC. Its translation is CASTPLPGVTNEQFF.

V usage is TRBV7-3 and J usage is TRBJ2-7; no firm D call. Trimming took off 5 bases at V and 4 bases at J, with 12 bases between the two ends. The CDR3 has 13 amino acids. Germline CDR1 and CDR2: SGHTA and FQGTGA. The DNA for the CDR3 is TGTGCCAGCAGCCCCAACATCGGATACGAGCAGTACTTC. It specifies CASSPNIGYEQYF.

At least ten counts were recorded for this clonotype. V is TRBV27 and J is TRBJ2-1, with 8 bases fitting TRBD2. The J segment lost 4 bases and the V segment lost 2 bases, leaving 10 bases of the junction unmatched. The CDR3 spans 17 residues. Per the germline V gene, CDR1 is MNHEY and CDR2 is SMNVEV (reference sequence). CDR3 DNA sequence: TGTGCCAGCAGTTTAGAAATAAGCGGGAGAGGGTACAATGAGCAGTTCTTC. Protein: CASSLEISGRGYNEQFF.

This clonotype was counted ten times or more. This chain joins TRBV28 and TRBJ2-1; D remains unclear. This CDR3 is built from 12 residues. Germline-derived CDR1 and CDR2 are MDHEN and SYDVKM. Trimming pared 2 bases from V and 6 bases from J, leaving 5 bases between. Here the CDR3 reads CASSLKVNEQFF. The CDR3 nucleotides are TGTGCCAGCAGTTTAAAGGTCAATGAGCAGTTCTTC.

This clonotype was counted ten times or more. The chain is built from TRBV10-3 and TRBJ2-7, with 13 nucleotides matching TRBD2. CDR1 ENHRY and CDR2 SYGVKD come from the germline V gene. V lost 3 bases, J lost 6 bases, and 8 bases stayed unmatched. The CDR3 runs to 16 residues. The CDR3 nucleotides are TGTGCCATCAGTGACCTAACTAGCGGGAGGGCCTCCGAGCAGTACTTC. Its protein product is CAISDLTSGRASEQYF.

CDR3 residues: CASSIPRTGLNEQFF. CDR3 DNA: TGTGCCAGTAGTATTCCCCGGACAGGCCTCAATGAGCAGTTCTTC. The chain has TRBV19 and TRBJ2-1; 7 bases align to TRBD1. CDR1 is LNHDA, CDR2 SQIVND, per germline (reference sequence). The V segment lost 3 bases and the J segment 6 bases; nucleotides outside the gene matches: 8. The CDR3 consists of 15 residues. Variable domain in full (rest from reference TRBV19 and TRBJ2-1): DGGITQSPKYLFRKEGQNVTLSCEQNLNHDAMYWYRQDPGQGLRLIYYSQIVNDFQKGDIAEGYSVSREKKESFPLTVTSAQKNPTAFYLCASSIPRTGLNEQFFGPGTRLTVL.

This clonotype appeared many times. This chain connects TRBV7-3 to TRBJ2-3, with TRBD1 matching over 7 bases. V gave up 5 bases and J gave up 1 base; unmatched junction bases: 6. CDR1 and CDR2 from the germline V gene are SGHTA and FQGTGA. The CDR3 has 15 amino acids. CDR3 bases: TGTGCCAGCAGCGTGACAGGGTCTCGCACAGATACGCAGTATTTT. Its protein is CASSVTGSRTDTQYF. The complete variable domain, with remaining parts taken from reference TRBV7-3 and TRBJ2-3, reads GAGVSQTPSNKVTEKGKYVELRCDPISGHTALYWYRQSLGQGPEFLIYFQGTGAADDSGLPNDRFFAVRPEGSVSTLKIQRTERGDSAVYLCASSVTGSRTDTQYFGPGTRLTVL.

This clonotype has ten or more counts. The chain links TRBV12-3 or TRBV12-4 to TRBJ2-1; 9 bases line up with TRBD1. Trimming cost V 6 bases and J 3 bases; bases outside gene matches: 6. The CDR3 has 15 amino acids. The CDR3 nucleotides read TGTGCCAGCAGCCGCGACAGGGGGGGCTACAATGAGCAGTTCTTC. It is translated as CASSRDRGGYNEQFF.

This clonotype occurred many times. The chain employs TRBV2 and TRBJ1-1; 7 bases align to TRBD1. V lost 6 bases to trimming and J lost 1 base; unmatched junction nucleotides: 2. In germline, CDR1 is SNHLY, CDR2 FYNNEI. This CDR3 comprises 13 residues. Written as DNA, the CDR3 is TGTGCCAGCAGGGGGGACAGGAACACTGAAGCTTTCTTT. It is translated as CASRGDRNTEAFF.

This clonotype showed up many times. This chain connects TRBV20-1 to TRBJ2-3; 10 bases line up with TRBD2. CDR3 length equals 16 residues. Germline CDR1 is DFQATT and CDR2 is SNEGSKA (reference sequence). J lost 3 bases, V lost 4 bases, and 10 bases had no gene match. The chain's CDR3 is CSATLLAGVETDTQYF. In DNA form, the CDR3 reads TGCAGTGCTACCCTTCTAGCGGGAGTTGAAACAGATACGCAGTATTTT.

This clonotype was seen ten or more times. The rearrangement links TRBV20-1 to TRBJ2-5, with D perhaps assigned TRBD1 or TRBD2 (6 bases each). This CDR3 spans 15 amino acids. Trimming shortened V by 6 bases and J by 5 bases, and 22 bases separated the two germline ends. Germline CDR1 is DFQATT and CDR2 is SNEGSKA (reference sequence). In DNA, the CDR3 is TGCAGTGCCCGGATCTACGGGGGCCCCGGGGAGACCCAGTACTTC. As protein: CSARIYGGPGETQYF.

This clonotype was seen more than once but under ten times. The chain uses TRBV29-1 and TRBJ2-3; the match to TRBD2 covers 9 bases. The CDR3 runs to 13 residues. V was clipped by 8 bases and J by 1 base; unmatched bases: 4. The germline gives CDR1 SQVTM, CDR2 ANQGSEA. The CDR3 reads CSPRLAGTDTQYF. CDR3 sequence (DNA): TGCAGCCCCAGACTAGCGGGCACAGATACGCAGTATTTT.

This clonotype was observed at least ten times. The chain combines TRBV12-3 or TRBV12-4 with TRBJ2-3; 12 bases align to TRBD2. This CDR3 is 17 amino acids long. Losses at the gene ends were 5 bases for V and 4 bases for J; bases not matched to a gene: 10. Here the CDR3 reads CASSPGLLAGGPDTQYF. Here the CDR3 DNA reads TGTGCCAGCAGTCCCGGCCTACTAGCGGGAGGTCCAGATACGCAGTATTTT.

The chain couples TRBV20-1 to TRBJ2-3, with D possibly matching TRBD2 (6 bases). With 2 bases removed from V and 2 bases from J, the gap between germline ends came to 20 bases. Germline CDR1 and CDR2: DFQATT and SNEGSKA (reference sequence). This CDR3 spans 17 amino acids. The CDR3 DNA reads as TGCAGTGCTAGACCGGGGGTTGGGTGGGGCTCCACAGATACGCAGTATTTT. It specifies CSARPGVGWGSTDTQYF.

This rearrangement joins TRBV6-1 to TRBJ2-2; no reliable D call. This CDR3 comprises 15 residues. V lost 0 bases to trimming and J lost 3 bases, with 8 bases between them. In germline, CDR1 is MNHNS, CDR2 SASEGT. The CDR3 sequence: CASSEAPGYTGELFF. DNA of the CDR3: TGTGCCAGCAGTGAAGCGCCTGGGTACACCGGGGAGCTGTTTTTT.

In this sample, this clonotype turned up many times. This chain links TRBV12-3 or TRBV12-4 with TRBJ2-5; perhaps D is TRBD1 or TRBD2 (5 bases each). The CDR3 consists of 12 residues. The V end lost 6 bases, the J end lost 4 bases, and 9 bases lay between the germline ends. CDR3: CASRGVGETQYF. The CDR3, as DNA: TGTGCCAGCAGGGGGGTCGGAGAGACCCAGTACTTC.

This clonotype was counted many times. V usage is TRBV24-1 and J usage is TRBJ2-2; 13 positions match TRBD2. Germline CDR1 is KGHDR and CDR2 is SFDVKD. The CDR3 contains 15 residues. The V and J ends lost 5 bases and 7 bases, in that order; junction bases with no gene match: 3. CDR3 sequence reads: CATSGGLAGVGELFF. In nucleotides, the CDR3 is TGTGCCACCAGTGGAGGACTAGCGGGAGTCGGGGAGCTGTTTTTT.

This clonotype has at least ten counts. The CDR3 bases are TGTGCCAGCAGCTTGGGGACACTTTACGAGCAGTACTTC. Translated, it gives CASSLGTLYEQYF. The rearrangement uses TRBV7-2 and TRBJ2-7; possibly TRBD1 for D (6 bases). V lost 3 bases to trimming and J lost 4 bases, with 10 bases between them. CDR1 and CDR2 (germline): SGHTA, FQGNSA. The CDR3 runs 13 residues.

About this clonotype itself: This may stem from a read error, because a much larger clone lies one nucleotide away. V gene TRBV20-1 combines with J gene TRBJ2-2, with 9 bases fitting TRBD1. The V gene's germline CDR1 is DFQATT and CDR2 SNEGSKA (reference sequence). The length of the CDR3 is 14 residues. The CDR3 nucleotides are TGCAGTGCTAGGGACAGGGGAAAGGCCGGGGAGCTGGTTTTT. It codes for CSARDRGKAGELVF.

V gene TRBV19 combines with J gene TRBJ1-5, with 7 bases aligning to TRBD1. The CDR3 has 17 amino acids. The germline V gene encodes CDR1 LNHDA and CDR2 SQIVND (reference sequence). J lost 0 bases, V lost 4 bases, and 9 bases had no gene match. CDR3: CASSTPGQRYSNQPQHF. The CDR3 coding sequence is TGTGCCAGTAGTACGCCGGGACAGAGATATAGCAATCAGCCCCAGCATTTT. The full variable domain, its missing parts supplied by reference TRBV19 and TRBJ1-5, is DGGITQSPKYLFRKEGQNVTLSCEQNLNHDAMYWYRQDPGQGLRLIYYSQIVNDFQKGDIAEGYSVSREKKESFPLTVTSAQKNPTAFYLCASSTPGQRYSNQPQHFGDGTRLSIL.

J is TRBJ1-2 and V is TRBV25-1; the D gene is possibly TRBD1 (6 bases). Germline V CDR1 and CDR2: MGHDK, SYGVNS. The CDR3 has 11 amino acids. Trimming took 4 bases from V and 8 from J, leaving 8 bases between them. The CDR3 DNA reads as TGTGCCAGCAGTGCAGGGGTCGGCTACACCTTC. Translating gives CASSAGVGYTF.

This clonotype occurred many times. The genes are TRBV11-3 and TRBJ1-1, with 8 bases that match TRBD1. V dropped 4 bases and J dropped 1; count of bases not matched to a gene: 8. The CDR3 loop spans 16 amino acids. Per germline, CDR1 SGHNT and CDR2 YENEEA. CDR3 nucleotide sequence: TGTGCCAGCAGCTCCGGACAGGGTGCGGCGAACACTGAAGCTTTCTTT. Translating it yields CASSSGQGAANTEAFF.

This clonotype came up many times. V usage is TRBV20-1 and J usage is TRBJ2-7; 8 bases line up with TRBD1. Germline V CDR1 and CDR2: DFQATT, SNEGSKA (reference sequence). CDR3 length equals 16 residues. V shed 6 bases and J 4 bases; nucleotides not matched to a gene: 17. This chain's CDR3 is CSAILSRDRPFYEQYF. The CDR3 DNA sequence: TGCAGTGCCATCCTTAGCCGGGACAGGCCCTTTTACGAGCAGTACTTC.

This rearrangement joins TRBV6-2 or TRBV6-3 to TRBJ1-4, with TRBD1 matching 8 bases. CDR1 and CDR2 from the germline V gene are MNHEY and SVGEGT. Trimming cost V 5 bases and J 12 bases; bases outside gene matches: 11. The CDR3 sequence is 14 residues long. The CDR3 loop reads CASSARDRGLELFF. CDR3 nucleotides: TGTGCCAGCAGTGCCAGAGACAGGGGATTAGAACTGTTTTTT.

The chain combines TRBV7-3 with TRBJ2-7; 11 bases align to TRBD1. This CDR3 spans 15 amino acids. Looked up from germline, CDR1 is SGHTA and CDR2 is FQGTGA. The V and J ends lost 5 bases and 1 base, in that order; junction bases with no gene match: 4. Written as DNA, the CDR3 is TGTGCCAGCAGCCAGGGACAGGGGGATTCCTACGAGCAGTACTTC. This gives the protein CASSQGQGDSYEQYF.

In this sample, this clonotype turned up many times. V gene TRBV4-2 combines with J gene TRBJ1-5; the D gene is possibly TRBD1 (5 bases). Trimming took 0 bases from V and 7 from J, leaving 13 bases between them. Germline loops: CDR1 LGHNA, CDR2 YNFKEQ. The CDR3 consists of 15 residues. Written as DNA, the CDR3 is TGTGCCAGCAGCCAAGATGGGGGTACGGGGCAGCCCCAGCATTTT. This sequence encodes CASSQDGGTGQPQHF.

This chain uses TRBV6-1 with TRBJ2-3; either TRBD1 or TRBD2 may supply D (5 bases each). This CDR3 contains 12 residues. Trimming removed 5 bases from V and 6 bases from J, with 9 bases in between. Germline loops: CDR1 MNHNS, CDR2 SASEGT. The CDR3 region has the DNA TGTGCCAGCAGTTTGTGGGGGGATACGCAGTATTTT. It translates to CASSLWGDTQYF.

This clonotype occurred a few times. CDR3 in DNA: TGTGCCAGCAGTTTAGGTGGACCCGGGAGCTCCTATAATTCACCCCTCCACTTT. The encoded protein is CASSLGGPGSSYNSPLHF. J is TRBJ1-6 and V is TRBV27; no clear D. The germline V and J ends were trimmed by 2 bases and 0 bases, with 14 bases remaining between them. This CDR3 spans 18 amino acids. Germline V gives CDR1 MNHEY, CDR2 SMNVEV (reference sequence).